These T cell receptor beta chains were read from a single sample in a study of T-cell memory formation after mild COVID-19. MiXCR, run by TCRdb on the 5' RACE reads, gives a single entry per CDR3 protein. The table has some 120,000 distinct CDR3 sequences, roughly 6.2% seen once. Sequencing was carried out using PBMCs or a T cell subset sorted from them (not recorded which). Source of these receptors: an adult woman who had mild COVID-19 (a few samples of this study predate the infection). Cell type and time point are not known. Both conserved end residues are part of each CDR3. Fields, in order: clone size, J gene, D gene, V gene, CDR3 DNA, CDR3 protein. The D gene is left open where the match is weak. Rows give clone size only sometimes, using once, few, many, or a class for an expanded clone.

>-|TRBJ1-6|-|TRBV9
TGTGCCAGCAGCGTAAGGGATAATTCACCCCTCCACTTT
CASSVRDNSPLHF
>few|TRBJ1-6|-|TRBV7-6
TGTGCCAGCAGCTTAGCGACCGGGCAGGGCTCACCCCTCCACTTT
CASSLATGQGSPLHF
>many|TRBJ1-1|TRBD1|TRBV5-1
TGCGCCAGCAGCCTATACAGGGGGCCGAACACTGAAGCTTTCTTT
CASSLYRGPNTEAFF
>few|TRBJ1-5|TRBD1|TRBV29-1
TGCAGCGCTACCACAGGGGTGGGGAGTCAGCCCCAGCATTTT
CSATTGVGSQPQHF
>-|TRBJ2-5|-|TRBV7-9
TGTGCCAGCAGCTTTCGATTAACGGACCAAGAGACCCAGTACTTC
CASSFRLTDQETQYF
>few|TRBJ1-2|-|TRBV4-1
TGCGCCAGCAGCCAAGCCTACAGGAGGAGTAACTATGGCTACACCTTC
CASSQAYRRSNYGYTF
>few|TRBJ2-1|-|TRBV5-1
TGCGCCAGCAGCAATACAGGGCGCGAGTTCAATGAGCAGTTCTTC
CASSNTGREFNEQFF
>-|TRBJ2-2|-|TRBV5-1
TGCGCCAGCAGCACTGCGGGACTCACAAGGGCCGGGGAGCTGTTTTTT
CASSTAGLTRAGELFF
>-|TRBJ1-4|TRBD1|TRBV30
TGTGCCTGGGGCCACGCCCGGACAGGGGCGGCTGAAAAACTGTTTTTT
CAWGHARTGAAEKLFF
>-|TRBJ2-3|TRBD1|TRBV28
TGTGCCAGCAGTTTAGCCTACAGGGGACGTAGCACAGATACGCAGTATTTT
CASSLAYRGRSTDTQYF
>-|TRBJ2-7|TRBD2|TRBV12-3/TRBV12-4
TGTGCCAGCAGCCAAGGGACTAGCGGTCCCTACGAGCAGTACTTC
CASSQGTSGPYEQYF
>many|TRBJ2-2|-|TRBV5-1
TGCGCCAGCAGCTCGCCGCAGGGTACCGGGGAGCTGTTTTTT
CASSSPQGTGELFF
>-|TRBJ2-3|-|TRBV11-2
TGTGCCAGCAGCTTAGCGGGGGAGGCCCATTTT
CASSLAGEAHF
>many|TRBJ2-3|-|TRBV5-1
TGCGCCAGCAGCCCGCTGGGGAGAGATACGCAGTATTTT
CASSPLGRDTQYF
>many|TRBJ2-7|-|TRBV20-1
TGCAGTGCTAGAGATGGGGGTAGCTCCTACGAGCAGTACTTC
CSARDGGSSYEQYF
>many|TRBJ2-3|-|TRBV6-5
TGTGCCAGCAGTTACAGAGCGGGCCTTACAGATACGCAGTATTTT
CASSYRAGLTDTQYF
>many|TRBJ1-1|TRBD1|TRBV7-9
TGTGCCAGCAGCTTGCGGACAGGGACTAACACTGAAGCTTTCTTT
CASSLRTGTNTEAFF
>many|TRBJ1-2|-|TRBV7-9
TGTGCCAGCAGCTTCGACGGGGGAGTCCATGGCTACACCTTC
CASSFDGGVHGYTF
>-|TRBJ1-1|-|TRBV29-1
TGCAGCGTTGCGGGACAACGCATGAACACTGAAGCTTTCTTT
CSVAGQRMNTEAFF
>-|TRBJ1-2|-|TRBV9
TGTGCCAGCAGCGTAGGGACGTCGGGAGGGGATGGCTACACCTTC
CASSVGTSGGDGYTF
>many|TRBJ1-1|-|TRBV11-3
TGTGCCAGCAGCTCAAACGGGGGAATAAACACTGAAGCTTTCTTT
CASSSNGGINTEAFF
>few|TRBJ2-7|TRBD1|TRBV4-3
TGCGCCAGCAGCCAAGATCTTAGGGACAGGGTAAACGAGCAGTACTTC
CASSQDLRDRVNEQYF
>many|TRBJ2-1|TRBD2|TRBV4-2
TGTGCCAGCAGCCAAGGAGGGAGGGCCCGTTCCTACAATGAGCAGTTCTTC
CASSQGGRARSYNEQFF
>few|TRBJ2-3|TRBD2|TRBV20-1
TGCAGTGCCTTCACTAGCGGGGGAGCGGATACGCAGTATTTT
CSAFTSGGADTQYF
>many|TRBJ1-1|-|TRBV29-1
TGCAGCGTTGAGGGTCAGATGAACACTGAAGCTTTCTTT
CSVEGQMNTEAFF
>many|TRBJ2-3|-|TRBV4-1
TGCGCCAGCAGCCAAGTTCAGACTAGAGCAGATACGCAGTATTTT
CASSQVQTRADTQYF
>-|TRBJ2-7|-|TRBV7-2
TGTGCCAGCAGCACCAGGGCAACCTACGAGCAGTACTTC
CASSTRATYEQYF
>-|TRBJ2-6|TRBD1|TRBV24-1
TGTGCCACCAGTGACAGCACAGGGGCGTGGGGGGCCAACGTCCTGACTTTC
CATSDSTGAWGANVLTF
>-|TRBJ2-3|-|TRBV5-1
TGCGCCAGCAGCAGCCGGGGTAGCACAGATACGCAGTATTTT
CASSSRGSTDTQYF
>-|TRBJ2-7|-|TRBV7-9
TGTGCCAGCAGCCTGCAGGGCACCCTAATTGACGAGCAGTACTTC
CASSLQGTLIDEQYF
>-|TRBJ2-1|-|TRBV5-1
TGCGCCAGCAAGCCGTCAGGGGCCCTGGGGAATGAGCAGTTCTTC
CASKPSGALGNEQFF
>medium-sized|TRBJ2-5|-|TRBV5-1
TGCGCCAGCAGCTTTAGGGCTGAAGAGACCCAGTACTTC
CASSFRAEETQYF
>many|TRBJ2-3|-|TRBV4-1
TGCGCCAGCAGCCAAGCCGCCTATTCCACAGATACGCAGTATTTT
CASSQAAYSTDTQYF
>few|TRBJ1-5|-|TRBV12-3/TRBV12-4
TGTGCCAGCAGTAAGGGACACAGCAATCAGCCCCAGCATTTT
CASSKGHSNQPQHF
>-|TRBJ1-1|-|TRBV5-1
TGCGCCAGCAGCTTGGCCCCGGGGGCGGATGAAGCTTTCTTT
CASSLAPGADEAFF
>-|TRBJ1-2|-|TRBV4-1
TGCGCCAGCAGCCAAGAAGACGGAGGCCCTTATGGCTACACCTTC
CASSQEDGGPYGYTF
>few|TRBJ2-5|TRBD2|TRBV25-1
TGTGCCAGCAGTGACATCACTAGCGACCAAGAGACCCAGTACTTC
CASSDITSDQETQYF
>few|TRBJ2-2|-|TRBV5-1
TGCGCCAGCAGCTTGGCTGGGATTCCCGCTAACACCGGGGAGCTGTTTTTT
CASSLAGIPANTGELFF
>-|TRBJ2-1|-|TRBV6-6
TGTGCCAGCAGTTACGGGGCAGGGAGCATGGGAGAGCAGTTCTTC
CASSYGAGSMGEQFF
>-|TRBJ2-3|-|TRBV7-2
TGTGCCAGCAGCTTAGCGGGGGTGCTCGATACGCAGTATTTT
CASSLAGVLDTQYF
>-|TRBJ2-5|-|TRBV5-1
TGCGCCAGCAGCTTGGCAGCGGGTGAAGAGACCCAGTACTTC
CASSLAAGEETQYF
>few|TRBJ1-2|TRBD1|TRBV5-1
TGCGCCAGCAGCTTTCGACAGGGTTCTGGCTACACCTTC
CASSFRQGSGYTF
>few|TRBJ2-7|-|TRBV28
TGTGCCAGCAGTCGAGACGGACTCAACTCCTACGAGCAGTACTTC
CASSRDGLNSYEQYF
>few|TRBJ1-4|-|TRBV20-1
TGCAGTGCTAGAGTGGGTGGGGGGAATGAAAAACTGTTTTTT
CSARVGGGNEKLFF